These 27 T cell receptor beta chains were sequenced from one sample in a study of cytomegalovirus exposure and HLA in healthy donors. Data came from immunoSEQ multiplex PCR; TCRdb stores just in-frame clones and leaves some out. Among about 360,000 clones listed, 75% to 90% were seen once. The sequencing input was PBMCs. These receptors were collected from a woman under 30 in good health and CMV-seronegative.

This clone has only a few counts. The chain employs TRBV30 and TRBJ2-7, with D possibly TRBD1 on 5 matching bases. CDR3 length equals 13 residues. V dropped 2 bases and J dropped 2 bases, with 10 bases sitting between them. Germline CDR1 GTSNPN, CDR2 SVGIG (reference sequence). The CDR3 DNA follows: TGTGCCTGGAGTCCATTGACAGCCTACGAGCAGTACTTC. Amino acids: CAWSPLTAYEQYF. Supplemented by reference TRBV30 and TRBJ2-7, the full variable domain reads SQTIHQWPATLVQPVGSPLSLECTVEGTSNPNLYWYRQAAGRGLQLLFYSVGIGQISSEVPQNLSASRPQDRQFILSSKKLLLSDSGFYLCAWSPLTAYEQYFGPGTRLTVT.

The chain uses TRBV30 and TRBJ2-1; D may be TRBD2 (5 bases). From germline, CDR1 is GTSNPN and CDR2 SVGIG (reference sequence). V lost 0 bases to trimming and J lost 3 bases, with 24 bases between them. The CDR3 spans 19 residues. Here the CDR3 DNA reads TGTGCCTGGAGTGTAGGTTTTACGGGAACGATACCCAACTACAATGAGCAGTTCTTC. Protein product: CAWSVGFTGTIPNYNEQFF.

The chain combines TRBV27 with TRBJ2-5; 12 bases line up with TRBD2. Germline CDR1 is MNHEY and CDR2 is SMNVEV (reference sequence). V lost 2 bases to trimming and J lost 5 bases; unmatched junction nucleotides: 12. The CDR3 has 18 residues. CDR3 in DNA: TGTGCCAGCAGTTTAATTACGCCTAGCGGGGGGGCCAGGGAGACCCAGTACTTC. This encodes CASSLITPSGGARETQYF.

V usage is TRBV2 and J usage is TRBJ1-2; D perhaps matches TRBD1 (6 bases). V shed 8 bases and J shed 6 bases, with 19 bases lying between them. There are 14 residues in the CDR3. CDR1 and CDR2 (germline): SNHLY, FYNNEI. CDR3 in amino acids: CASWWGQTQDGYTF. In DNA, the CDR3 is TGTGCCAGCTGGTGGGGACAAACCCAGGATGGCTACACCTTC.

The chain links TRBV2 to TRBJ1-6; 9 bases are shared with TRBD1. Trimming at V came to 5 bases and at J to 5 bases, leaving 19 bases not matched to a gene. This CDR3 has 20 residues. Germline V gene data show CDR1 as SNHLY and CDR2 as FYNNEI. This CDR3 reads CASSLLSGTGTSLNNSPLHF. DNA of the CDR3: TGTGCCAGCAGTCTACTCTCCGGGACAGGGACTTCTCTTAATAATTCACCCCTCCACTTT. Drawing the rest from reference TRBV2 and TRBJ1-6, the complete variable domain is EPEVTQTPSHQVTQMGQEVILRCVPISNHLYFYWYRQILGQKVEFLVSFYNNEISEKSEIFDDQFSVERPDGSNFTLKIRSTKLEDSAMYFCASSLLSGTGTSLNNSPLHFGNGTRLTVT.

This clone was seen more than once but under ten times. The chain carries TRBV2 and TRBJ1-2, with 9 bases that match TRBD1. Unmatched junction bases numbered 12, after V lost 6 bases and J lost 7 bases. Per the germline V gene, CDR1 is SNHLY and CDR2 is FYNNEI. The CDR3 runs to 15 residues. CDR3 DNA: TGTGCCAGCAGCCGCACCGGGACAGGGCGAAGTGGCTACACCTTC. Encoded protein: CASSRTGTGRSGYTF.

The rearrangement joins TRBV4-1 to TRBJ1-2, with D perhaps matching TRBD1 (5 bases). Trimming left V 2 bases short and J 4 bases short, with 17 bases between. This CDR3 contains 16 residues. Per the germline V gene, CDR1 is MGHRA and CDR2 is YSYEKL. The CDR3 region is CASSQPRRGRGYGYTF. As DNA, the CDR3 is TGCGCCAGCAGCCAACCTAGGCGGGGAAGGGGCTATGGCTACACCTTC.

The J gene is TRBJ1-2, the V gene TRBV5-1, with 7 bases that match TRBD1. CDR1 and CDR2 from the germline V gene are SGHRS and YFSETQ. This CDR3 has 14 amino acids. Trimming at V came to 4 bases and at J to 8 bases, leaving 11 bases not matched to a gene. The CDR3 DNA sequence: TGCGCCAGCAGCCTCGCATCGACAGGGTACGGCTACACCTTC. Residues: CASSLASTGYGYTF.

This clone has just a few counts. The DNA for the CDR3 is TGTGCCAGCAGCTCGGGACTGTTCAATCAGCCCCAGCATTTT. As protein: CASSSGLFNQPQHF. The chain couples TRBV9 to TRBJ1-5; D may be TRBD1 (5 bases). CDR3 length equals 14 residues. V was trimmed by 4 bases and J by 3 bases, leaving 11 bases between them. Germline-derived CDR1 and CDR2 are SGDLS and YYNGEE.

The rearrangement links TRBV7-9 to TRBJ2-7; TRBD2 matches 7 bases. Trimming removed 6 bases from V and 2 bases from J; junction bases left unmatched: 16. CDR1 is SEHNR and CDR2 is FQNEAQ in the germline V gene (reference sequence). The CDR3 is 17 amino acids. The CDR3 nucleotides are TGTGCCAGCAGTCCCGGGGCTAGCGGAGGGACTACCTACGAGCAGTACTTC. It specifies CASSPGASGGTTYEQYF.

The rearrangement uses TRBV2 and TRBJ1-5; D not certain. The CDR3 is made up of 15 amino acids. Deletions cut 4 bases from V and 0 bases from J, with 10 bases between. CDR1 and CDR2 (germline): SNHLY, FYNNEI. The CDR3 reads CASSVTAVSNQPQHF. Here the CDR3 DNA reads TGTGCCAGCAGTGTCACAGCGGTTAGCAATCAGCCCCAGCATTTT.

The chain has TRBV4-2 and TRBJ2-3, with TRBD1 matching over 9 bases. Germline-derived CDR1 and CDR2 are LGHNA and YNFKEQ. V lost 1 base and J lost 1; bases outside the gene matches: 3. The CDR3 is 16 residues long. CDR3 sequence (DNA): TGTGCCAGCAGCCAAGGGACAGGGGCTCGCACAGATACGCAGTATTTT. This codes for CASSQGTGARTDTQYF.

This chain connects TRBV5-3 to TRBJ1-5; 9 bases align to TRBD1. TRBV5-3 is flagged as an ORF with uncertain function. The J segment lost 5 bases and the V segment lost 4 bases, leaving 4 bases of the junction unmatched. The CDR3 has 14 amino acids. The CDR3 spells CARSLRTGDQPQHF. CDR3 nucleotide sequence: TGTGCCAGAAGCCTCCGGACAGGGGATCAGCCCCAGCATTTT.

The chain's CDR3 is CASSQDSLRYTF. Written as DNA, the CDR3 is TGTGCCAGCAGCCAAGATAGTCTTCGCTACACCTTC. The chain is built from TRBV14 and TRBJ1-2; D not certain. Trimming pared 0 bases from V and 9 bases from J, leaving 8 bases between. Germline V gene sequence: CDR1 SGHDN, CDR2 FVKESK. This CDR3 spans 12 amino acids.

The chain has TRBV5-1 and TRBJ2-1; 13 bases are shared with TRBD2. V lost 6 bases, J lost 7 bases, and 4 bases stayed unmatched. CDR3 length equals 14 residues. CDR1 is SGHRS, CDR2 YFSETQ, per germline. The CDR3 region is CASKGTSGTNEQFF. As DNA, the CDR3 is TGCGCCAGCAAGGGGACTAGCGGGACAAATGAGCAGTTCTTC.

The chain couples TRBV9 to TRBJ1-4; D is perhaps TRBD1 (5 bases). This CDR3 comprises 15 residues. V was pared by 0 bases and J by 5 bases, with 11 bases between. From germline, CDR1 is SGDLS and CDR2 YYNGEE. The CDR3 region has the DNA TGTGCCAGCAGCGTAGAGGGCAGGGTGAATGAAAAACTGTTTTTT. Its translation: CASSVEGRVNEKLFF.

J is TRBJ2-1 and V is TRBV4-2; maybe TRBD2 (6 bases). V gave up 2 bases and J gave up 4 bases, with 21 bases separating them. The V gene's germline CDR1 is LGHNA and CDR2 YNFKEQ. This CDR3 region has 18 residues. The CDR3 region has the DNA TGTGCCAGCAGCCAACTCCGGGACTCCAATCTACTGTACAATGAGCAGTTCTTC. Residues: CASSQLRDSNLLYNEQFF.

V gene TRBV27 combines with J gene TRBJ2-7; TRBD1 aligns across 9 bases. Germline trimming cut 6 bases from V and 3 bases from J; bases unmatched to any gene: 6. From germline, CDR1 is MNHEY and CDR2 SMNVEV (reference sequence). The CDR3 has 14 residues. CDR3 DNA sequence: TGTGCCAGCAGCCGGGACAGGGACCTCTACGAGCAGTACTTC. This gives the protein CASSRDRDLYEQYF.

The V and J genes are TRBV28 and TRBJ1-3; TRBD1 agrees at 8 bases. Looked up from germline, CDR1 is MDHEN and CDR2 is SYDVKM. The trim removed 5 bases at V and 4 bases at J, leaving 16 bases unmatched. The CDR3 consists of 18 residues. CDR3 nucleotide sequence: TGTGCCAGCAGTCTCATAAACCCGGGGCAGGGGGCAGGAAACACCATATATTTT. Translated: CASSLINPGQGAGNTIYF.

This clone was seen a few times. The CDR3 spells CASSAPGSNTGELFF. The CDR3 DNA reads as TGTGCCAGCAGCGCCCCCGGGTCAAACACCGGGGAGCTGTTTTTT. J is TRBJ2-2 and V is TRBV7-9; D remains unclear. Deletions cut 5 bases from V and 2 bases from J, with 12 bases between. CDR1 and CDR2 from the germline V gene are SEHNR and FQNEAQ (reference sequence). The CDR3 is made up of 15 amino acids.

The CDR3 region is CASSQLGQGARQPQHF. The CDR3, as DNA: TGTGCCAGCAGTCAATTAGGACAGGGGGCGCGGCAGCCCCAGCATTTT. The V gene is TRBV2, the J gene TRBJ1-5; 11 nucleotides match TRBD1. The germline V gene has CDR1 SNHLY and CDR2 FYNNEI. Trimming took 5 bases from V and 7 from J; bases not matched to a gene: 10. This CDR3 has 16 residues.

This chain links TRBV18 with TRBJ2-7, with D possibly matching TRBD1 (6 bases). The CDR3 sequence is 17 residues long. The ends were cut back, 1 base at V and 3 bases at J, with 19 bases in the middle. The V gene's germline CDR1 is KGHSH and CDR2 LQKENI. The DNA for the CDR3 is TGTGCCAGCTCACCACTTACAGGGCTTGGCCTGATCTACGAGCAGTACTTC. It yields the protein CASSPLTGLGLIYEQYF.

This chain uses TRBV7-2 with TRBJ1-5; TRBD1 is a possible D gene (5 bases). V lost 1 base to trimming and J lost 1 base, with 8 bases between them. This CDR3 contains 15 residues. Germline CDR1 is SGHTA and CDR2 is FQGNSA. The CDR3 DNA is TGTGCCAGCAGCTTAGTGGCAGGGAGCAATCAGCCCCAGCATTTT. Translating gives CASSLVAGSNQPQHF.

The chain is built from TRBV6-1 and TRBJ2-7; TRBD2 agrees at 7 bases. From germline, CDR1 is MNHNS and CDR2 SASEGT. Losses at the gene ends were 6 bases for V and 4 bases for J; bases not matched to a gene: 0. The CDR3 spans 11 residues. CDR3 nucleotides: TGTGCCAGCAGGGGGGGGTACGAGCAGTACTTC. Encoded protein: CASRGGYEQYF.

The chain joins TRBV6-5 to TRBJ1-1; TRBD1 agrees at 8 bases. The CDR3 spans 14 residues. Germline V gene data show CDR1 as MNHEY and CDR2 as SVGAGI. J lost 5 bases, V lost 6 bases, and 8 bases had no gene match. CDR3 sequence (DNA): TGTGCCAGCAGATTACAGGGGGAAGGAACTGAAGCTTTCTTT. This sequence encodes CASRLQGEGTEAFF.

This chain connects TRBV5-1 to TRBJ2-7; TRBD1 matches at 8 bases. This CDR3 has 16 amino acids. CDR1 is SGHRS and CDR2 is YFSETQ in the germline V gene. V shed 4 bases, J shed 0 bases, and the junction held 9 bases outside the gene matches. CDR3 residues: CASSRRTGRGSYEQYF. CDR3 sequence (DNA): TGCGCCAGCAGCCGGCGGACAGGGCGGGGCTCCTACGAGCAGTACTTC. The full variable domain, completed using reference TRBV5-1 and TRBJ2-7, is KAGVTQTPRYLIKTRGQQVTLSCSPISGHRSVSWYQQTPGQGLQFLFEYFSETQRNKGNFPGRFSGRQFSNSRSEMNVSTLELGDSALYLCASSRRTGRGSYEQYFGPGTRLTVT.

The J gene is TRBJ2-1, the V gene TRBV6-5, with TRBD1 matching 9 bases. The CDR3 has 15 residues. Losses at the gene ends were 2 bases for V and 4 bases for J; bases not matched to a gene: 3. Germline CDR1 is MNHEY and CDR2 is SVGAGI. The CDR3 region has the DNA TGTGCCAGCAGTTACGCGACAGGGGGATACAATGAGCAGTTCTTC. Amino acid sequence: CASSYATGGYNEQFF.